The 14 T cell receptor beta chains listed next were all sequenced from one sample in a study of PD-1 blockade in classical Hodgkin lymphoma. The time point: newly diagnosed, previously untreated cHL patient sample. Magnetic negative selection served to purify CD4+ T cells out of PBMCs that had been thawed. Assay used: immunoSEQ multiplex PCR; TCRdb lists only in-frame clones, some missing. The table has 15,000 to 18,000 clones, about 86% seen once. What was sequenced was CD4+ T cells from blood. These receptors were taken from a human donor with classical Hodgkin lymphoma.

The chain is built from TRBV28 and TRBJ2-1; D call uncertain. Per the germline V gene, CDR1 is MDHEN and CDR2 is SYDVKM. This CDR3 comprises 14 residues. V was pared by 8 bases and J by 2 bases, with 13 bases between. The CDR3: CASGTGRTYNEQFF. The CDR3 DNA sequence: TGTGCCAGCGGAACTGGACGGACCTACAATGAGCAGTTCTTC.

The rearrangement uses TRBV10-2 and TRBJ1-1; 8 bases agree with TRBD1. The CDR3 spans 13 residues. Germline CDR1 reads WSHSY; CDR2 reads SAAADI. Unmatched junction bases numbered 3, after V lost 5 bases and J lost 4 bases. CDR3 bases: TGCGCCAGCAGTACTACAGGGGGCACTGAAGCTTTCTTT. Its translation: CASSTTGGTEAFF.

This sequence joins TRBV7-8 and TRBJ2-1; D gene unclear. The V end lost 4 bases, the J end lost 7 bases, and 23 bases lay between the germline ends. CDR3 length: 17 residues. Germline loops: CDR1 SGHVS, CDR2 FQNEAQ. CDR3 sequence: CASSSSGSGLPVNEQFF. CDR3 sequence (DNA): TGTGCCAGCAGCTCCTCTGGTTCAGGCCTCCCAGTGAATGAGCAGTTCTTC.

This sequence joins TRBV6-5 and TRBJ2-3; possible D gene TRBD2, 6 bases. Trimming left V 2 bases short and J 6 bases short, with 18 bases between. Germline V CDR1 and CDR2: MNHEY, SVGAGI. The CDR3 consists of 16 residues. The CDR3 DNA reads TGTGCCAGCAGTTACGGGGGGAGCGGTGGAGTCGATACGCAGTATTTT. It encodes CASSYGGSGGVDTQYF.

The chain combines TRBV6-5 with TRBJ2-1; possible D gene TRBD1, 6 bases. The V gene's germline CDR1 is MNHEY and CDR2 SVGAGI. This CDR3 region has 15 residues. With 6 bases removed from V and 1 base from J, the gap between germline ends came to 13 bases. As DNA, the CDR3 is TGTGCCAGCAGCCTTGACAGGTCATCCTACAATGAGCAGTTCTTC. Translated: CASSLDRSSYNEQFF.

This chain's CDR3 is CASSDRQVGYEQYF. CDR3 in DNA: TGTGCCAGCAGTGACCGACAGGTAGGCTACGAGCAGTACTTC. The rearrangement uses TRBV6-1 and TRBJ2-7; the D gene is possibly TRBD1 (6 bases). CDR3 size: 14 residues. The germline V and J ends were trimmed by 3 bases and 3 bases, with 12 bases remaining between them. Germline V CDR1 and CDR2: MNHNS, SASEGT.

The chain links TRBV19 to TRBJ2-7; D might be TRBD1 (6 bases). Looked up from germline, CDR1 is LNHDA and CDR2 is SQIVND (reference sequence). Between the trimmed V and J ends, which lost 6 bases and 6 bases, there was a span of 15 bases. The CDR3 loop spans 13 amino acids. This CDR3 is CASRGRGSLEQYF. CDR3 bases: TGTGCCAGTAGGGGCAGGGGAAGCCTCGAGCAGTACTTC.

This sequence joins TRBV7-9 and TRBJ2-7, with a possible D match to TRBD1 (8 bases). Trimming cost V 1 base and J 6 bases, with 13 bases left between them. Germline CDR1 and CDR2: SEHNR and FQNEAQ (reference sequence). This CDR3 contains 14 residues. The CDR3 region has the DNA TGTGCCAGCAGCTTAGGGACAGGGAGGGGCGAGCAGTACTTC. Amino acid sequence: CASSLGTGRGEQYF.

The CDR3 nucleotides read TGCGCCAGCTTAGGGGATACGCAGTATTTT. Translated, it gives CASLGDTQYF. The gene calls are TRBV5-1 and TRBJ2-3; D not certain. Between the trimmed V and J ends, which lost 7 bases and 6 bases, there was a span of 6 bases. In germline, CDR1 is SGHRS, CDR2 YFSETQ. The CDR3 runs 10 residues.

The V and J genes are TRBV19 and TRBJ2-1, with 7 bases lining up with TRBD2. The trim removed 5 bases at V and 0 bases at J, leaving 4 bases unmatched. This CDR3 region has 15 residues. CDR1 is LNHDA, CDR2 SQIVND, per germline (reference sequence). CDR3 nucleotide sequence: TGTGCCAGTAGTCCTCTAGCGGTCTCCTACAATGAGCAGTTCTTC. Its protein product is CASSPLAVSYNEQFF. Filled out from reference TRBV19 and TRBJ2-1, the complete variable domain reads DGGITQSPKYLFRKEGQNVTLSCEQNLNHDAMYWYRQDPGQGLRLIYYSQIVNDFQKGDIAEGYSVSREKKESFPLTVTSAQKNPTAFYLCASSPLAVSYNEQFFGPGTRLTVL.

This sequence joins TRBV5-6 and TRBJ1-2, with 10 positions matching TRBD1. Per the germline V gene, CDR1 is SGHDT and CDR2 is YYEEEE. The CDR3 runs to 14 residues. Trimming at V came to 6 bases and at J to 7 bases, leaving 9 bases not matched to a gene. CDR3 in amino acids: CASNDRQGAFGYTF. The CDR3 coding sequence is TGTGCCAGCAACGATAGACAGGGGGCTTTTGGCTACACCTTC.

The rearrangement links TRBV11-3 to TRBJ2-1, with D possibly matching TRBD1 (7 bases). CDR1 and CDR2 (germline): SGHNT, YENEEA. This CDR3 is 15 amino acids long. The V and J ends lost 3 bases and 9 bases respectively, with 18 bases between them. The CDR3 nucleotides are TGTGCCAGCAGCTTTAGTTCTCTGCGGGACAGTGAGCAGTTCTTC. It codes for CASSFSSLRDSEQFF.

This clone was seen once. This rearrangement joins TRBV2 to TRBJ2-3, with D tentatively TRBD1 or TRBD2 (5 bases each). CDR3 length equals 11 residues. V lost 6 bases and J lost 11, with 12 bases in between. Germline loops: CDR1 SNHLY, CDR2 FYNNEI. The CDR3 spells CASSVGERQYF. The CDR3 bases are TGTGCCAGCAGCGTGGGGGAAAGGCAGTATTTT. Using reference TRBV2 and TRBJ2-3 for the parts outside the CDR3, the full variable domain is EPEVTQTPSHQVTQMGQEVILRCVPISNHLYFYWYRQILGQKVEFLVSFYNNEISEKSEIFDDQFSVERPDGSNFTLKIRSTKLEDSAMYFCASSVGERQYFGPGTRLTVL.

The CDR3 region has the DNA TGTGCCAGCAGCCGACTGGATGTTACCTCCTATGGCTACACCTTC. Translating it yields CASSRLDVTSYGYTF. The chain recombines TRBV5-6 with TRBJ1-2; D gene ambiguous. Germline loops: CDR1 SGHDT, CDR2 YYEEEE. V lost 4 bases to trimming and J lost 4 bases, with 17 bases between them. CDR3 length: 15 amino acids.